This entry lists 32 T cell receptor beta chains sequenced from one sample in a study of CD8+ T cells in alopecia areata (dated by TCRdb to the late 2010s). Receptor libraries were prepared by the immunoSEQ multiplex PCR assay. RNA was extracted from all samples and reverse transcribed into cDNA, which served as template for TCR sequencing. TCRdb re-hosts the immuneACCESS table, in-frame sequences only. Its copies lack some clones; in the studies checked, an unresolved V gene accounts for under half of them, and the cause for the rest is not known. This sample lists approximately 180,000 clones; about 60% were detected once. About 14% of the sample is held by the ten biggest clonotypes. The time point label on this specimen signifies: baseline before oral tofacitinib. Sequenced material: CD4+ T cells sorted from blood, taken at week 0. These receptors were obtained from a human donor with alopecia areata.

The rearrangement uses TRBV29-1 and TRBJ2-5; 8 nucleotides match TRBD1. The CDR3 covers 12 residues. CDR1 SQVTM and CDR2 ANQGSEA come from the germline V gene. The junction had 5 bases not matched to a gene; V was cut back by 6 bases and J by 5 bases. The CDR3 nucleotides are TGCAGCGTAGGACAGGGTAGGGAGACCCAGTACTTC. As protein: CSVGQGRETQYF.

This clone was counted a few times. V and J are TRBV9 and TRBJ1-2; the D gene is possibly TRBD1 (5 bases). Germline CDR1 SGDLS, CDR2 YYNGEE. The CDR3 is 15 residues long. V gave up 3 bases and J gave up 7 bases, with 19 bases separating them. The CDR3 DNA follows: TGTGCCAGCAGCGCCGTTGACAGCTCCGGGGGTGGCTACACCTTC. Protein sequence: CASSAVDSSGGGYTF.

This clone has just a few counts. The chain uses TRBV25-1 and TRBJ1-1; maybe TRBD1 (6 bases). Trimming cost V 2 bases and J 4 bases, with 20 bases left between them. This CDR3 comprises 17 residues. Per the germline V gene, CDR1 is MGHDK and CDR2 is SYGVNS. The CDR3 loop is CASSEGGRDTLGTEAFF. For the CDR3, the DNA is TGTGCCAGCAGTGAAGGAGGTCGGGACACCCTGGGCACTGAAGCTTTCTTT.

The rearrangement links TRBV7-8 to TRBJ2-7, with D unresolved. The CDR3 loop spans 12 amino acids. Trimming stripped 4 bases from V and 5 bases from J, with 9 bases between. Per germline, CDR1 SGHVS and CDR2 FQNEAQ. The CDR3 DNA reads TGTGCCAGCAGCTCCTCAGGCCACGAGCAGTACTTC. Protein: CASSSSGHEQYF.

This chain joins TRBV29-1 and TRBJ2-5, with D tentatively TRBD1 or TRBD2 (5 bases each). The germline V and J ends were trimmed by 3 bases and 1 base, with 12 bases remaining between them. This CDR3 is 14 amino acids long. Germline loops: CDR1 SQVTM, CDR2 ANQGSEA. The CDR3 here is CSVERGTGQETQYF. CDR3 DNA sequence: TGCAGCGTTGAGAGGGGAACAGGCCAAGAGACCCAGTACTTC.

The chain couples TRBV30 to TRBJ2-4; TRBD1 matches 7 bases. CDR1 is GTSNPN and CDR2 is SVGIG in the germline V gene (reference sequence). The CDR3 runs 13 residues. The trim removed 0 bases at V and 9 bases at J, leaving 5 bases unmatched. Written as DNA, the CDR3 is TGTGCCTGGAGTGTAACAGGGGTCGGCATTCAGTACTTC. This codes for CAWSVTGVGIQYF.

V usage is TRBV7-9 and J usage is TRBJ2-5; no definite D call. The CDR3 has 14 amino acids. The germline gives CDR1 SEHNR, CDR2 FQNEAQ (reference sequence). V dropped 8 bases and J dropped 2 bases, with 15 bases sitting between them. CDR3: CASLRSTPQETQYF. CDR3 DNA sequence: TGTGCCAGCCTAAGGTCGACGCCGCAAGAGACCCAGTACTTC.

This clone was seen just once. The chain uses TRBV20-1 and TRBJ2-7; maybe TRBD1 (5 bases). The CDR3 spans 11 residues. Germline lookup yields CDR1 DFQATT and CDR2 SNEGSKA (reference sequence). V was shortened by 4 bases and J by 7 bases, with 11 bases between the two germline ends. CDR3 in DNA: TGCAGTGCTAAACGCAGGGATGAGCAGTACTTC. Encoded protein: CSAKRRDEQYF.

The gene calls are TRBV5-6 and TRBJ2-7; TRBD1 matches at 10 bases. This CDR3 has 16 residues. Trimming removed 2 bases from V and 3 bases from J; junction bases left unmatched: 8. Germline lookup yields CDR1 SGHDT and CDR2 YYEEEE. CDR3 sequence reads: CASSLFATGGSYEQYF. The CDR3 bases are TGTGCCAGCAGCTTATTTGCGACAGGGGGCAGCTACGAGCAGTACTTC.

The rearrangement joins TRBV2 to TRBJ2-2; tentatively, D is TRBD2 (7 bases). The CDR3 totals 14 residues. Germline CDR1 is SNHLY and CDR2 is FYNNEI. The V and J ends lost 7 bases and 5 bases respectively, with 14 bases between them. CDR3 in amino acids: CASKGGAVTGELFF. CDR3 in DNA: TGTGCCAGCAAAGGGGGGGCCGTGACCGGGGAGCTGTTTTTT.

This clone was picked up one time. The gene calls are TRBV30 and TRBJ2-1, with a tentative D call TRBD2 (5 bases). In germline, CDR1 is GTSNPN, CDR2 SVGIG (reference sequence). There are 14 residues in the CDR3. The V end was cut by 5 bases, the J end by 0 bases, with 11 bases between. For the CDR3, the DNA is TGTGCCTGGGAAGCGGACTTCTCCTACAATGAGCAGTTCTTC. This gives the protein CAWEADFSYNEQFF.

This sequence joins TRBV27 and TRBJ1-2; D may be TRBD1 (5 bases). The CDR3 consists of 14 residues. CDR1 MNHEY and CDR2 SMNVEV come from the germline V gene (reference sequence). Deletions cut 4 bases from V and 3 bases from J, with 12 bases between. CDR3 amino acids: CASSSGGLDYGYTF. CDR3 nucleotide sequence: TGTGCCAGCAGTTCGGGGGGTTTGGACTATGGCTACACCTTC.

This clone was detected only a few times. V gene TRBV27 combines with J gene TRBJ2-5, with D possibly TRBD2 on 6 matching bases. The CDR3 is made up of 16 amino acids. Trimming cost V 4 bases and J 3 bases, with 18 bases left between them. CDR1 MNHEY and CDR2 SMNVEV come from the germline V gene (reference sequence). CDR3 sequence (DNA): TGTGCCAGCAGTTCTTCTACCTTCGGGGGAGAAGAGACCCAGTACTTC. It encodes CASSSSTFGGEETQYF.

The CDR3 DNA sequence: TGTGCCAGCAGCTTAGCGGGGGATACAGATACGCAGTATTTT. It is translated as CASSLAGDTDTQYF. The chain combines TRBV11-3 with TRBJ2-3, with D possibly TRBD2 on 6 matching bases. CDR1 SGHNT and CDR2 YENEEA come from the germline V gene. The length of the CDR3 is 14 residues. Trimming left V 1 base short and J 3 bases short, with 8 bases between.

This sequence joins TRBV2 and TRBJ2-3; D is unresolved. Between the trimmed V and J ends, which lost 6 bases and 1 base, there was a span of 8 bases. There are 13 residues in the CDR3. Germline V lookup: CDR1 SNHLY, CDR2 FYNNEI. The CDR3 loop is CASRVAGTDTQYF. Written as DNA, the CDR3 is TGTGCCAGCAGAGTCGCAGGCACAGATACGCAGTATTTT.

The chain combines TRBV30 with TRBJ1-3; D is uncertain. The CDR3 spans 13 residues. From germline, CDR1 is GTSNPN and CDR2 SVGIG (reference sequence). The germline V and J ends were trimmed by 3 bases and 2 bases, with 8 bases remaining between them. The CDR3 DNA sequence: TGTGCCTGGAGCTGGGGTCCTGGAAACACCATATATTTT. It codes for CAWSWGPGNTIYF.

This chain connects TRBV4-1 to TRBJ2-5; weak D call: TRBD1 (6 bases). The CDR3 is made up of 15 amino acids. The germline V and J ends were trimmed by 3 bases and 4 bases, with 15 bases remaining between them. CDR1 MGHRA and CDR2 YSYEKL come from the germline V gene. CDR3: CASSHDGQTVETQYF. CDR3 bases: TGCGCCAGCAGCCATGACGGACAGACGGTAGAGACCCAGTACTTC.

V and J are TRBV27 and TRBJ2-1; maybe TRBD2 (7 bases). Germline V lookup: CDR1 MNHEY, CDR2 SMNVEV (reference sequence). This CDR3 is 12 amino acids long. With 11 bases removed from V and 2 bases from J, the gap between germline ends came to 10 bases. CDR3 sequence reads: CALGGPYNEQFF. In DNA form, the CDR3 reads TGTGCCCTGGGGGGGCCCTACAATGAGCAGTTCTTC.

V gene TRBV5-1 combines with J gene TRBJ2-2; perhaps TRBD1 as D (6 bases). The CDR3 runs to 15 residues. V lost 3 bases and J 6 bases, leaving 15 bases between the germline ends. Germline CDR1 and CDR2: SGHRS and YFSETQ. CDR3 sequence (DNA): TGCGCCAGCAGCTGGGGGCAGGTTGAAGCCGGGGAGCTGTTTTTT. Translated: CASSWGQVEAGELFF.

This clone was seen more than once but under ten times. The V call is TRBV10-3, the J call TRBJ2-5; 8 bases match TRBD1. CDR3 length equals 14 residues. Germline V gene sequence: CDR1 ENHRY, CDR2 SYGVKD. J gave up 3 bases and V 4 bases, and 4 bases lay outside the gene matches. CDR3 amino acids: CAISAGTGEETQYF. CDR3 in DNA: TGTGCCATCAGTGCTGGGACAGGCGAAGAGACCCAGTACTTC.

The V call is TRBV27, the J call TRBJ1-2; a weak D match, TRBD1 (5 bases). Germline V lookup: CDR1 MNHEY, CDR2 SMNVEV (reference sequence). The CDR3 spans 14 residues. V lost 5 bases to trimming and J lost 4 bases, with 14 bases between them. In nucleotides, the CDR3 is TGTGCCAGCAGTACTTTTGGGGGTTCCTATGGCTACACCTTC. Translation gives CASSTFGGSYGYTF.

The rearrangement links TRBV25-1 to TRBJ2-5; D is perhaps TRBD2 (6 bases). CDR3 length: 15 amino acids. CDR1 is MGHDK and CDR2 is SYGVNS in the germline V gene. Trimming left V 0 bases short and J 5 bases short, with 13 bases between. Here the CDR3 DNA reads TGTGCCAGCAGTGAATACGGCGGGGCGCGGGAGACCCAGTACTTC. This codes for CASSEYGGARETQYF.

This clone showed up just once. The chain has TRBV18 and TRBJ2-3; 11 bases are a match to TRBD2. V dropped 1 base and J dropped 3; count of bases not matched to a gene: 6. There are 17 residues in the CDR3. Looked up from germline, CDR1 is KGHSH and CDR2 is LQKENI. The CDR3 DNA sequence: TGTGCCAGCTCACCACAAGGGACTAGCGGAACTACAGATACGCAGTATTTT. Protein: CASSPQGTSGTTDTQYF.

CDR3 coding DNA: TGTGCCAGCAGGATACCAGGGGTGTCTGGCTATGGCTACACCTTC. It specifies CASRIPGVSGYGYTF. This sequence joins TRBV2 and TRBJ1-2; possible D gene TRBD1, 6 bases. This CDR3 spans 15 amino acids. V was clipped by 6 bases and J by 4 bases, with 18 bases between them. Germline values: CDR1 SNHLY, CDR2 FYNNEI. The entire variable domain, with the rest obtained from reference TRBV2 and TRBJ1-2, is as follows: EPEVTQTPSHQVTQMGQEVILRCVPISNHLYFYWYRQILGQKVEFLVSFYNNEISEKSEIFDDQFSVERPDGSNFTLKIRSTKLEDSAMYFCASRIPGVSGYGYTFGSGTRLTVV.

This clone appeared a few times. The rearrangement links TRBV29-1 to TRBJ2-2, with 8 bases lining up with TRBD2. Per germline, CDR1 SQVTM and CDR2 ANQGSEA. The CDR3 is made up of 14 amino acids. The V segment lost 4 bases and the J segment 0 bases; nucleotides outside the gene matches: 1. The CDR3 nucleotides are TGCAGCGTTGGGGGACTAGCGAACACCGGGGAGCTGTTTTTT. As protein: CSVGGLANTGELFF.

This clone was picked up a small number of times. Other DNA sequences in this sample translate to the same CDR3. This chain links TRBV30 with TRBJ1-5, with D unclear. Germline V gene lookup returns CDR1 GTSNPN and CDR2 SVGIG (reference sequence). Trimming took 2 bases from V and 0 from J, leaving 5 bases between them. This CDR3 spans 13 amino acids. For the CDR3, the DNA is TGTGCCTGGAGTAGGTATAGCAATCAGCCCCAGCATTTT. Translating it yields CAWSRYSNQPQHF.

The CDR3 region is CASSLVDGAYNYGYTF. CDR3 bases: TGTGCCAGCAGCTTAGTAGATGGGGCGTACAACTATGGCTACACCTTC. The chain uses TRBV11-2 and TRBJ1-2, with a tentative D call TRBD1 (5 bases). V was shortened by 1 base and J by 2 bases, with 14 bases between the two germline ends. Germline lookup yields CDR1 SGHAT and CDR2 FQNNGV. The CDR3 is made up of 16 amino acids.

The chain employs TRBV10-3 and TRBJ2-5; no reliable D call. CDR3 length: 13 amino acids. V gave up 2 bases and J gave up 4 bases, with 8 bases separating them. Germline CDR1 reads ENHRY; CDR2 reads SYGVKD. CDR3 nucleotides: TGTGCCATCAGTGAGAGGACGGGAGAGACCCAGTACTTC. Its protein is CAISERTGETQYF.

This clone came up once. At one end, the junction sequence differs from germline, possibly due to a read error. This chain connects TRBV4-1 to TRBJ2-5; weak D call: TRBD1 (5 bases). CDR1 and CDR2 (germline): MGHRA, YSYEKL. This CDR3 is built from 13 residues. This CDR3 is CASSQGDQETQYF. The CDR3 coding sequence is TGCGCCAGCAGTCAAGGGGACCAAGAGACCCAGTACTTC.

V usage is TRBV4-1 and J usage is TRBJ1-6; D gene unclear. Trimming stripped 3 bases from V and 5 bases from J, with 8 bases between. Germline V gene sequence: CDR1 MGHRA, CDR2 YSYEKL. The length of the CDR3 is 14 residues. CDR3 amino acids: CASSQQENNSPLHF. CDR3 in DNA: TGCGCCAGCAGCCAGCAGGAAAATAATTCACCCCTCCACTTT.

This sequence joins TRBV15 and TRBJ2-7; weak D call: TRBD1 (6 bases). Germline assignment: CDR1 LNHNV and CDR2 YYDKDF (reference sequence). Trimming left V 1 base short and J 6 bases short, with 7 bases between. This CDR3 has 12 amino acids. CDR3 sequence: CATSRAGAEQYF. The DNA for the CDR3 is TGTGCCACCAGCAGAGCAGGGGCCGAGCAGTACTTC. The full variable domain, its missing parts supplied by reference TRBV15 and TRBJ2-7, is DAMVIQNPRYQVTQFGKPVTLSCSQTLNHNVMYWYQQKSSQAPKLLFHYYDKDFNNEADTPDNFQSRRPNTSFCFLDIRSPGLGDTAMYLCATSRAGAEQYFGPGTRLTVT.

The CDR3 nucleotides are TGCAGCGTTGGGGCAGGCGCGAACACAGATACGCAGTATTTT. It translates to CSVGAGANTDTQYF. V is TRBV29-1 and J is TRBJ2-3, with no clear D. CDR3 length: 14 amino acids. Germline V gives CDR1 SQVTM, CDR2 ANQGSEA. Trimming took 4 bases from V and 2 from J, leaving 13 bases between them.